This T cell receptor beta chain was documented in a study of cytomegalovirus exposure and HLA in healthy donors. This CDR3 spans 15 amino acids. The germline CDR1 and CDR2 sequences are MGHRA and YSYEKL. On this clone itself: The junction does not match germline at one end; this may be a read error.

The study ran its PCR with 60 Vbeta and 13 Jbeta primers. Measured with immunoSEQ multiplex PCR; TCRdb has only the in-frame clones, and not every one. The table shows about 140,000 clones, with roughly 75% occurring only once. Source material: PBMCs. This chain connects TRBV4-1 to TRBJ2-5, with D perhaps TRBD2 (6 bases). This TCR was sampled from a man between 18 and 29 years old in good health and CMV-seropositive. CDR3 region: CGSSPASGSGETQYF. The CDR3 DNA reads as TGCGGCAGCAGCCCCGCCTCCGGGAGCGGGGAGACCCAGTACTTC.